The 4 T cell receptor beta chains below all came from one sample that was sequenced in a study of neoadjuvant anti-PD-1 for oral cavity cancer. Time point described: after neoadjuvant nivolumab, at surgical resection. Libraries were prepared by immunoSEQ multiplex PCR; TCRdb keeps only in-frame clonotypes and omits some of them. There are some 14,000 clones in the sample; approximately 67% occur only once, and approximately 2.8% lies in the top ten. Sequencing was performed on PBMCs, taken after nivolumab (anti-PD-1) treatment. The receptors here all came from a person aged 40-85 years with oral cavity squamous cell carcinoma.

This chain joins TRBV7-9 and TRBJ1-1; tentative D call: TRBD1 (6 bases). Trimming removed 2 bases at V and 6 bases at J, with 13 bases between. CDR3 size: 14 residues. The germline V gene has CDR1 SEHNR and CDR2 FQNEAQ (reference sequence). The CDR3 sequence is CASSLMSGVAEAFF. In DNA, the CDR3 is TGTGCCAGCAGCTTAATGTCAGGGGTGGCTGAAGCTTTCTTT.

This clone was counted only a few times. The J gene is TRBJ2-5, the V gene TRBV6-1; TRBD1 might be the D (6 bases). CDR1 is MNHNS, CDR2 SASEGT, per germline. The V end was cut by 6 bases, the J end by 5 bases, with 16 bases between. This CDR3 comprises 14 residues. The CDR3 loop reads CASSVLDRRETQYF. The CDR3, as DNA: TGTGCCAGCAGCGTCCTTGACAGGCGGGAGACCCAGTACTTC.

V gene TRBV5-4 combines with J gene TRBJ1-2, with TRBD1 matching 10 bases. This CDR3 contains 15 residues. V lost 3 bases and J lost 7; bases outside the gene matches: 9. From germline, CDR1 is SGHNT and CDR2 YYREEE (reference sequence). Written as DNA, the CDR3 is TGTGCCAGCAGCTGGCCGAGACAGGGGGCGGGTGGCTACACCTTC. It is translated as CASSWPRQGAGGYTF. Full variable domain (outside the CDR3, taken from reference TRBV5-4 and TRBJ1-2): ETGVTQSPTHLIKTRGQQVTLRCSSQSGHNTVSWYQQALGQGPQFIFQYYREEENGRGNFPPRFSGLQFPNYSSELNVNALELDDSALYLCASSWPRQGAGGYTFGSGTRLTVV.

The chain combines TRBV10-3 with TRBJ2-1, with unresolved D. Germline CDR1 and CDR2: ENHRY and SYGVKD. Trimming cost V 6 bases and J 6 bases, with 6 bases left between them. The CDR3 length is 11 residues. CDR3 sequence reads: CAIRTPNEQFF. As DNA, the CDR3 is TGTGCCATCAGGACTCCCAATGAGCAGTTCTTC.